This T cell receptor (beta chain) was obtained from a study of blood T cell repertoires in COVID-19. Looking at the study overall: There were acute and convalescent COVID-19 samples, and they came from the United States, Italy and Spain.

Only a few counts were recorded for this clone. Per the original data handling: Nucleated cell counts were estimated from reference gene primer amplification. Profiled with immunoSEQ multiplex PCR; TCRdb holds only in-frame clones, not every one. D and trimming come from the DNA, and the V and J calls and clone size come from that table. Counted here are about 130,000 clones, roughly 80% occurring once; the ten biggest clones make up roughly 5.5%. The sequenced sample was peripheral blood. The TCR originated in a man between 60 and 70 years old with acute or convalescent COVID-19.

CDR3 loop: CASSPGPGQGRAFF. As DNA, the CDR3 is TGTGCCAGCAGCCCCGGACCTGGACAGGGTCGAGCTTTCTTT. The rearrangement links TRBV7-3 to TRBJ1-1, with 8 bases identical to TRBD1. The germline CDR1 and CDR2 sequences are SGHTA and FQGTGA. V lost 5 bases, J lost 10 bases, and 12 bases stayed unmatched. CDR3 length: 14 amino acids.